This T cell receptor (beta chain) was profiled in a study of OX40 agonist ivuxolimab in advanced cancers. Produced via immunoSEQ multiplex PCR; TCRdb's table is partial and in-frame only. The data show roughly 32,000 clones, around 90% seen once. Germline values: CDR1 SEHNR, CDR2 FQNEAQ (reference sequence). V was trimmed by 10 bases and J by 2 bases, leaving 1 base between them. The CDR3 consists of 9 residues. The sequencing used CD4+ or CD8+ T cells sorted from blood, collected in a trial of the OX40 agonist ivuxolimab. The source of this sequence is an adult with an advanced solid tumor such as melanoma, head and neck, liver or kidney cancer. The chain uses TRBV7-9 and TRBJ2-3; D uncertain. CDR3 protein: CAITDTQYF. CDR3 nucleotides: TGTGCCATCACAGATACGCAGTATTTT.